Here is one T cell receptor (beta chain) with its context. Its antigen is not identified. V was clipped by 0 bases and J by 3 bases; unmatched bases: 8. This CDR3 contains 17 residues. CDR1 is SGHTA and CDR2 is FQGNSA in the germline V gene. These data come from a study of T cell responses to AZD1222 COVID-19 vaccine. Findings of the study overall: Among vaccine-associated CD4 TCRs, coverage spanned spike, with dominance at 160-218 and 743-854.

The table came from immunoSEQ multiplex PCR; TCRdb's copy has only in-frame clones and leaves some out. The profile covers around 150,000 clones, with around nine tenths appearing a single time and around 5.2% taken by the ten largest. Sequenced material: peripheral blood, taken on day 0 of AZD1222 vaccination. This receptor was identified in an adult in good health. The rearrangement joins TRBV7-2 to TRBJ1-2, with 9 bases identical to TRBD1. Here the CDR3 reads CASSLARDREAYYGYTF. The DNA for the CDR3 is TGTGCCAGCAGCTTAGCACGGGACAGGGAGGCATACTATGGCTACACCTTC.